This record looks at one T cell receptor (beta chain) sequence and its context. In the original analysis: Amplifying reference gene primers gave estimates of nucleated cell counts. This table comes from immunoSEQ multiplex PCR, and its TCRdb copy is limited to in-frame clones, with some not included. Clone size and V and J calls were adopted from that table, with D and trimming inferred from the DNA. The sample has 250,000 to 350,000 clones, 87% seen once. The record originates from a study of blood T cell repertoires in COVID-19. As for the study in general: The origin of the acute and convalescent COVID-19 samples was the United States, Italy and Spain. Nucleic acid was either cDNA or gDNA, and it came from T cells, B-cell-depleted T cells, or PBMCs.

Per the germline V gene, CDR1 is MGHRA and CDR2 is YSYEKL. The CDR3 covers 14 residues. Trimming removed 4 bases at V and 1 base at J, with 10 bases between. The receptor was isolated from a man aged 18 to 29 with active or convalescent COVID-19. Sample: peripheral blood. The gene calls are TRBV4-1 and TRBJ1-1; possible D gene TRBD1, 6 bases. CDR3 bases: TGCGCCAGCAGCCCCCGACAGGAGAACACTGAAGCTTTCTTT. The encoded protein is CASSPRQENTEAFF.